This T cell receptor (beta chain) was sequenced during a study of CD8 T cells in ankylosing spondylitis listed by TCRdb under 2017. The study in broad terms: T cell receptor beta repertoires were profiled in healthy donors and ankylosing spondylitis patients so that disease-linked TCR variants could be found. The full study cohort was made up of about 25 ankylosing spondylitis patients and over 90 healthy donors. Peripheral blood samples were taken, and synovial fluid was additionally collected from ankylosing spondylitis patients. Overall study outcomes, separate from this receptor: According to the report, matched synovial fluid samples from ankylosing spondylitis patients were significantly enriched for the disease-linked clones. Blood from ankylosing spondylitis patients appeared to be characterized by a TCR beta motif made up of several highly homologous amino acid variants. Some of the motif variants had been reported before in the synovial fluid and blood of reactive arthritis patients, a finding that suggests common disease-initiation mechanisms. The disease-linked clones had a CD8+ phenotype and were found at relatively low frequencies in peripheral blood.

Reads for this sample came from an Illumina HiSeq 2500. TCR beta libraries were prepared by quantitative 5'-RACE with molecular barcodes. The paper's data handling went like this. To identify disease-linked TCR variants, a new computational method was used, one built on a probabilistic model of VDJ rearrangement. TCRdb trimmed public reads at Q25 via fastp, called clones via MiXCR and kept in-frame beta chains. Here each entry gathers all rows of one CDR3 protein and keeps the most common genes and DNA. Clone size and V and J calls follow TCRdb, not the original study. The sample includes approximately 150,000 distinct CDR3 sequences, with roughly a third observed a single time. The ten largest account for about 6.3% of the sample. This clonotype was seen many times. The antigen this receptor binds is unknown. No much larger clone is present one base from it, and per-base qualities are unavailable.

The germline V gene specifies SGHRS as CDR1 and YFSETQ as CDR2. The trim is 5 bases for V and 3 bases for J, with a gap of 14 bases between the germline ends. The CDR3 covers 14 residues, taking in both the cysteine and the phenylalanine. Only CDR3 DNA remains: 42 bases, in frame from the first base. Synovial fluid samples were paired with blood samples taken from the same ankylosing spondylitis patients. The receptor comes from a male donor with ankylosing spondylitis. The sample taken for sequencing was synovial fluid, either unsorted or a sorted T cell fraction (not recorded which). The sequence joins TRBV5-1 to TRBJ1-1, with a weak D call of TRBD1 (6 bases match). The nucleotide sequence is given as TGCGCCAGCAGTTCAAACAGGGCTTACACTGAAGCTTTCTTT. The translation is CASSSNRAYTEAFF.